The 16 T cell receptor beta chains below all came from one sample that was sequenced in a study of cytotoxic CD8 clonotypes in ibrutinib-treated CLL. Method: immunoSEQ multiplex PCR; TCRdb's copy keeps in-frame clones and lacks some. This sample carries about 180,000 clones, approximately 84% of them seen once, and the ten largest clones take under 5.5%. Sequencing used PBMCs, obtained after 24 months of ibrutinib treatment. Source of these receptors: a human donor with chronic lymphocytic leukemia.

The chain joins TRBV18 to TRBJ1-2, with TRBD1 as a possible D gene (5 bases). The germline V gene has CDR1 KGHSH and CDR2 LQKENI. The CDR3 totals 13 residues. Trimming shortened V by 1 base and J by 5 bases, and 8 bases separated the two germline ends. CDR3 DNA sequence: TGTGCCAGCTCACCACTCGAGGGGTATGGCTACACCTTC. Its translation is CASSPLEGYGYTF.

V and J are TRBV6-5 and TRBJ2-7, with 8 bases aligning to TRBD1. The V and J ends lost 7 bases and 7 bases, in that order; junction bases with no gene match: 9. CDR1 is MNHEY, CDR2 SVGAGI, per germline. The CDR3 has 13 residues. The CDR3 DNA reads TGTGCCAGCATCCCGGGACAGGTGGTGGAGCAGTACTTC. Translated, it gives CASIPGQVVEQYF.

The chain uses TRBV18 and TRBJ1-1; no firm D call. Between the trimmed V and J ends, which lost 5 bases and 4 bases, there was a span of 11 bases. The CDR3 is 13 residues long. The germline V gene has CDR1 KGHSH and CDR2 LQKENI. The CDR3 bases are TGTGCCAGCTCAGCCGAGTGGGGCACTGAAGCTTTCTTT. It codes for CASSAEWGTEAFF.

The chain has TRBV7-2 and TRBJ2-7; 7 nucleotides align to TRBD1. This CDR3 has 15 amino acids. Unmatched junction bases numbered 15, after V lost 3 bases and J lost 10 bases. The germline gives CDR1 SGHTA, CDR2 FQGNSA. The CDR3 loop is CASSFPDGTVRNQYF. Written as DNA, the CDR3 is TGTGCCAGCAGCTTCCCGGATGGGACAGTCCGGAACCAGTACTTC.

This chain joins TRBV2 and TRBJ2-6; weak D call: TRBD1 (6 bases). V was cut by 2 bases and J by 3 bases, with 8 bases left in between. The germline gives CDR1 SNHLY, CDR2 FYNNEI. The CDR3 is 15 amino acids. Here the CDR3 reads CASSEYRVGANVLTF. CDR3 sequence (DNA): TGTGCCAGCAGTGAATACAGGGTTGGGGCCAACGTCCTGACTTTC. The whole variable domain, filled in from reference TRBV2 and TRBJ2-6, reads EPEVTQTPSHQVTQMGQEVILRCVPISNHLYFYWYRQILGQKVEFLVSFYNNEISEKSEIFDDQFSVERPDGSNFTLKIRSTKLEDSAMYFCASSEYRVGANVLTFGAGSRLTVL.

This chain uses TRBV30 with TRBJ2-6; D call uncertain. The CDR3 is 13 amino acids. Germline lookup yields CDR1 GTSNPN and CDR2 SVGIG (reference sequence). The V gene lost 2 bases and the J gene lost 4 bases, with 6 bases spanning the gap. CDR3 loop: CAWSPLGANVLTF. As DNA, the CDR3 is TGTGCCTGGAGTCCCCTCGGGGCCAACGTCCTGACTTTC.

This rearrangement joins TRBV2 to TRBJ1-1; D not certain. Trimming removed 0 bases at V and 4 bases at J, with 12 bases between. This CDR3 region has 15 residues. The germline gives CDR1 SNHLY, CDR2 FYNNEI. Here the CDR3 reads CASSEALRAFTEAFF. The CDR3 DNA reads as TGTGCCAGCAGTGAAGCTTTACGGGCTTTCACTGAAGCTTTCTTT.

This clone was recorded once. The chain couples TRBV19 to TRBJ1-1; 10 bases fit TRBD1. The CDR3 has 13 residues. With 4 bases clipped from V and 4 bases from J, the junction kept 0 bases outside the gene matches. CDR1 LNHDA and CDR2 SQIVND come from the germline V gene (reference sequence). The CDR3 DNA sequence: TGTGCCAGTAGTAGGACAGGGGGCACTGAAGCTTTCTTT. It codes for CASSRTGGTEAFF.

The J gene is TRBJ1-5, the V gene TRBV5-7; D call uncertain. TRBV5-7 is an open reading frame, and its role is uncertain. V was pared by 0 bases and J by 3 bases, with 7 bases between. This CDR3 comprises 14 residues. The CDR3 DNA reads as TGTGCCAGCAGCTTGGACACATACAATCAGCCCCAGCATTTT. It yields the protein CASSLDTYNQPQHF.

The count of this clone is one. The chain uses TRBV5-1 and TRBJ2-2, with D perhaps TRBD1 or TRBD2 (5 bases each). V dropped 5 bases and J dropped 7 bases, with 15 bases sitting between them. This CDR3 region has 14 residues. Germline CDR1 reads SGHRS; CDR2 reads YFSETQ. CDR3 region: CASSTRGQGGELFF. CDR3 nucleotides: TGCGCCAGCAGTACGAGGGGTCAAGGCGGGGAGCTGTTTTTT.

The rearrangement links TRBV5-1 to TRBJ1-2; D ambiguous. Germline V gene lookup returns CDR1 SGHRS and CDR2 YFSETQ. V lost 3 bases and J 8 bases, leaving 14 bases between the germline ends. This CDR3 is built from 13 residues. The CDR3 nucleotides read TGCGCCAGCAGCTCGGAAGTAGGAGGCGGCTACACCTTC. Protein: CASSSEVGGGYTF.

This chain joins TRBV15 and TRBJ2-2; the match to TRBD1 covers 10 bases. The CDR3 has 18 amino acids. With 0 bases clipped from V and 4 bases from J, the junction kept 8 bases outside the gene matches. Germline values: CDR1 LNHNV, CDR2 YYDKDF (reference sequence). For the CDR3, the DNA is TGTGCCACCAGCAGAGATGGGGGGACAGGGGCAATCACCGGGGAGCTGTTTTTT. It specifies CATSRDGGTGAITGELFF.

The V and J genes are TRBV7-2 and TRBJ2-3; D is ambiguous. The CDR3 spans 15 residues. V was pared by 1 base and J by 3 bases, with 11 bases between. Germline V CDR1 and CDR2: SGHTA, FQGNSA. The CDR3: CASSLGLGTTDTQYF. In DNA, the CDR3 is TGTGCCAGCAGCTTAGGATTGGGCACAACAGATACGCAGTATTTT. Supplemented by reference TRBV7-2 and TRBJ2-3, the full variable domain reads GAGVSQSPSNKVTEKGKDVELRCDPISGHTALYWYRQSLGQGLEFLIYFQGNSAPDKSGLPSDRFSAERTGGSVSTLTIQRTQQEDSAVYLCASSLGLGTTDTQYFGPGTRLTVL.

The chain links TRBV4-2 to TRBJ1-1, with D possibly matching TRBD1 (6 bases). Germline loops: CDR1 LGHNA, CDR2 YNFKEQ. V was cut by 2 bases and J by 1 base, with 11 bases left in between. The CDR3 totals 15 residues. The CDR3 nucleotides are TGTGCCAGCAGCCAACTCTACAGGGCGAACACTGAAGCTTTCTTT. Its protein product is CASSQLYRANTEAFF.

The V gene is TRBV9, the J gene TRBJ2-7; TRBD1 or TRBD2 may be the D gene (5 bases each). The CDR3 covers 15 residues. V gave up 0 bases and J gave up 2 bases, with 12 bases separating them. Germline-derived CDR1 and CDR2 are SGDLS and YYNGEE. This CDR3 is CASSVVGTDTYEQYF. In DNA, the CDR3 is TGTGCCAGCAGCGTAGTGGGGACGGACACCTACGAGCAGTACTTC.

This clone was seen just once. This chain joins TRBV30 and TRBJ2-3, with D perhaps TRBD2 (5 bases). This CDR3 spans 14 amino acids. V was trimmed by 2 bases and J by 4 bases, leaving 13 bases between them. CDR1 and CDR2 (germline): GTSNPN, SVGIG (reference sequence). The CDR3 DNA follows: TGTGCCTGGAGTTCGGGGTCTAGGGCAGATACGCAGTATTTT. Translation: CAWSSGSRADTQYF.